This T cell receptor beta chain originates from a study of blood T cell repertoires in COVID-19 (dated by TCRdb to the early 2020s). Broadly, across the study: Collaborator samples came from the United States, Italy and Spain and covered acute and convalescent phases of COVID-19. The prospective study material was composed of cDNA or gDNA derived from T cells, B-cell-depleted T cells, or PBMCs. Where available, HLA class I and class II types were obtained from metadata supplied by the sample provider rather than from assay-based typing. Nearly every sample came with metadata listing a de-identified subject ID, COVID-19 status, age in years and sex. Samples were obtained from the ongoing ImmuneRACE study (first 160 participants) and from some 1,200 subjects provided by 6 global collaborators. The repertoires were released in a freely available public database intended as a resource for research on the immune response to SARS-CoV-2. The dataset comprised deeply sampled blood TCRbeta repertoires from subjects exposed to, actively infected with, or recovered from COVID-19. Broad study findings and their caveats: Clinical and demographic metadata were provided uncurated, with the amount varying by source and participant.

On this clone itself: It lacks a known antigen. No base qualities exist here, and no much larger clone lies one base off it.

Enrolling through a virtual design, the prospective study's participants ranged in age from roughly 18 to 95 years and lived across 20 to 25 United States geographic areas. In the prospective study, cohorts were assigned on the basis of participant-reported clinical history obtained from a screening survey and a study questionnaire. Exposed participants were defined as having been in contact with someone with a PCR-confirmed or clinician-diagnosed COVID-19 case within 2 weeks of study entry. Mobile phlebotomists in the prospective study collected whole blood, serum and a nasopharyngeal or oropharyngeal swab from every participant. Prospective study participants could optionally give additional blood draws and questionnaires over a roughly two-month period. Prospective study blood samples were shipped either frozen or at room temperature before DNA extraction. V sheds 3 bases and J sheds 4 bases, leaving 10 bases between their ends. In the germline V gene (reference sequence), CDR1 corresponds to MNHEY and CDR2 to SMNVEV. The CDR3 numbers 14 residues from cysteine through phenylalanine. The sequence is cut down to CDR3 DNA, 42 bases in frame from base 1.

TCRbeta CDR3 regions were amplified from genomic DNA using the immunoSEQ Assay, a bias-controlled multiplex PCR. From the authors' description of their analysis: The number of nucleated cells in each sample was estimated by amplification of reference gene primers within the assay. To quantify the absolute abundance of each unique TCRbeta CDR3 rearrangement, sequence reads were collapsed and filtered. Productive Simpson clonality was computed per sample as the square root of Simpson's diversity index over productive rearrangements. The table comes from immuneACCESS by way of TCRdb, which keeps in-frame sequences with V and J called. Part of the clones is missing from these tables; in studies checked, under half for an unresolved V gene and the rest for unknown reasons. That table is the source of V, J and clone size, and D and trimming were worked out from the DNA. For this sample the table gives fewer than 300,000 clones, of which 80% to 85% were detected only once. More than 4% of the sample lies in the top ten.

The receptor chain draws on TRBV27 and TRBJ2-1; too little of a D gene remains to name it. The sequence was obtained from a man aged 40-49 years who had been exposed to COVID-19. Specimen: PBMCs or T cells enriched from blood (not recorded which). CDR3 sequence: CASSFESSYNEQFF. The nucleotide sequence reads as follows: TGTGCCAGCAGTTTTGAATCGAGTTACAATGAGCAGTTCTTC.